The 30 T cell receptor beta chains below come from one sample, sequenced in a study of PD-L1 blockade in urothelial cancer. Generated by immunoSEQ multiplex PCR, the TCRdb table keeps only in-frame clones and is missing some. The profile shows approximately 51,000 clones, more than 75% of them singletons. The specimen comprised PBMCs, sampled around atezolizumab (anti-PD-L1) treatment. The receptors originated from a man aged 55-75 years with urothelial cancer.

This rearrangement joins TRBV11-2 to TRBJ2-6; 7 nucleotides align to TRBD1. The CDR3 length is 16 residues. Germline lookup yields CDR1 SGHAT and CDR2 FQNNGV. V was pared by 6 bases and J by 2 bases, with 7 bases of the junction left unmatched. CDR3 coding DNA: TGTGCCAGCAGGTTGACAGGGACGACTGGGGCCAACGTCCTGACTTTC. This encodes CASRLTGTTGANVLTF.

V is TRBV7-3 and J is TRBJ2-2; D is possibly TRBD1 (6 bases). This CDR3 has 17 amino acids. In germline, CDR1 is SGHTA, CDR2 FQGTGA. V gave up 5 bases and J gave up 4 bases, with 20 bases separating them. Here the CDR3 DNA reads TGTGCCAGCAGCCTTCAGTCAGGGGCCTTTTCCACCGGGGAGCTGTTTTTT. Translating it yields CASSLQSGAFSTGELFF. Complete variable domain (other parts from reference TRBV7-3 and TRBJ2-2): GAGVSQTPSNKVTEKGKYVELRCDPISGHTALYWYRQSLGQGPEFLIYFQGTGAADDSGLPNDRFFAVRPEGSVSTLKIQRTERGDSAVYLCASSLQSGAFSTGELFFGEGSRLTVL.

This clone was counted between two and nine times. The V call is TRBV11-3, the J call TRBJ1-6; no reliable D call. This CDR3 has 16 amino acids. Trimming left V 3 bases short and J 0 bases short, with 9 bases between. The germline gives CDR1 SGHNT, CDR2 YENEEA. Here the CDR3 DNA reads TGTGCCAGCAGCTTCCATGGGAGCTCCTATAATTCACCCCTCCACTTT. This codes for CASSFHGSSYNSPLHF.

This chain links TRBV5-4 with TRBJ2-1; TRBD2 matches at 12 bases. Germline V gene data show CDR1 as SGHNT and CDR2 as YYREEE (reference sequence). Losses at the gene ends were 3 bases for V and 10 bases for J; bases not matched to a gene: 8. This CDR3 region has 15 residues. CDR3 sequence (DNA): TGTGCCAGCAGCTCCCCGGGACTAGCGGGTATAGAGCAGTTCTTC. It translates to CASSSPGLAGIEQFF.

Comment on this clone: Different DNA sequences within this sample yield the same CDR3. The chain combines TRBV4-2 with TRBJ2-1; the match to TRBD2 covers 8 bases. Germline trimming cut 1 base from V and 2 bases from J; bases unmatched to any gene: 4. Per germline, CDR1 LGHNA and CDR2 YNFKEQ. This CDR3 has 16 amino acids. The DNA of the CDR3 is TGTGCCAGCAGCCAAGTTCAGCGGGGGACCTACAATGAGCAGTTCTTC. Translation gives CASSQVQRGTYNEQFF.

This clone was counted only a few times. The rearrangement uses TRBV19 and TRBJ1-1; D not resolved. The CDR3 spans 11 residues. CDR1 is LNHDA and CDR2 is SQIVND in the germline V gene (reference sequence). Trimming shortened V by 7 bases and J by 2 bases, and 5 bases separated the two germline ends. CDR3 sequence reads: CASKQNTEAFF. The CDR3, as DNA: TGTGCCAGTAAACAAAACACTGAAGCTTTCTTT.

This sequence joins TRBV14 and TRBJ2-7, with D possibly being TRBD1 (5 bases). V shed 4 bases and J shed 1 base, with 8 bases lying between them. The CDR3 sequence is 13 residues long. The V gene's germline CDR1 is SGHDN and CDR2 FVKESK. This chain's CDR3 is CASSPTGSYEQYF. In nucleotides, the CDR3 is TGTGCCAGCAGCCCAACAGGATCCTACGAGCAGTACTTC.

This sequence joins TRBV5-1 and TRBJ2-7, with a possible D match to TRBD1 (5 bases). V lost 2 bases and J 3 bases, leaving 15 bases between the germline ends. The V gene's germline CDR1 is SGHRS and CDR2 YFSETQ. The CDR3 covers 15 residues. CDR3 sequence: CASSLLQGSFYEQYF. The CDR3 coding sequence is TGCGCCAGCAGCTTATTGCAGGGCTCTTTCTACGAGCAGTACTTC.

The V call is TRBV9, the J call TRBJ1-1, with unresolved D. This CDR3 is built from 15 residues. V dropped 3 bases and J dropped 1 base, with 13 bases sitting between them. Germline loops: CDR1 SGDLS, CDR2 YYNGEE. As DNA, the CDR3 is TGTGCCAGCAGCGACCTCACTGTTCCGAACACTGAAGCTTTCTTT. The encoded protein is CASSDLTVPNTEAFF.

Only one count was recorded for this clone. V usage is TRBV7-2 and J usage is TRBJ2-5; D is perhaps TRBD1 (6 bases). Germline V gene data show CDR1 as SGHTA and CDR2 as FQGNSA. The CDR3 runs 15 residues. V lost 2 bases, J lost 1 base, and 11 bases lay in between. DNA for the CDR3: TGTGCCAGCAGCTTATCCACAGGGACCCAAGAGACCCAGTACTTC. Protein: CASSLSTGTQETQYF.

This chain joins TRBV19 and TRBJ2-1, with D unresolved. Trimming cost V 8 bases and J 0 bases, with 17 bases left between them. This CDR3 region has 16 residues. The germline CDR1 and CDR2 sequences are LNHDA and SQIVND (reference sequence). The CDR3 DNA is TGTGCCAGTGCCCCCCGCGTTGTTGTCTCCTACAATGAGCAGTTCTTC. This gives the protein CASAPRVVVSYNEQFF.

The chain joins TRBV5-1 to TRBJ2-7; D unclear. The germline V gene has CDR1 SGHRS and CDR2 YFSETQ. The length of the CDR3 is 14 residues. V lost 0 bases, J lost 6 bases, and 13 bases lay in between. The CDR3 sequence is CASSLGISVSEQYF. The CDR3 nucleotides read TGCGCCAGCAGCTTGGGTATTTCGGTCTCCGAGCAGTACTTC.

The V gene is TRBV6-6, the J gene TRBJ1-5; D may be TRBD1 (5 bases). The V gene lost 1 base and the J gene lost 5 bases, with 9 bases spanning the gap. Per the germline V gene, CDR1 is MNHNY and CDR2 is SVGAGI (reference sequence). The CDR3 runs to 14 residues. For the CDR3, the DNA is TGTGCCAGCAGTTACTTCGTCAGGGATCAGCCCCAGCATTTT. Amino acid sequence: CASSYFVRDQPQHF.

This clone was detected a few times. CDR3 loop: CASSLGQGNGYTF. CDR3 sequence (DNA): TGTGCCAGCAGCTTGGGGCAGGGCAATGGCTACACCTTC. This chain connects TRBV5-4 to TRBJ1-2, with a tentative D call TRBD1 (5 bases). Deletions cut 0 bases from V and 6 bases from J, with 9 bases between. The germline V gene has CDR1 SGHNT and CDR2 YYREEE (reference sequence). The CDR3 loop spans 13 amino acids.

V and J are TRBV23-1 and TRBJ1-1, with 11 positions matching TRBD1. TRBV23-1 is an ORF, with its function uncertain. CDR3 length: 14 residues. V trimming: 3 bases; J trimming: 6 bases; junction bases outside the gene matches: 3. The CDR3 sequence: CASSQDRGLSEAFF. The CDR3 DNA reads TGCGCCAGCAGTCAGGACAGGGGGCTTTCTGAAGCTTTCTTT.

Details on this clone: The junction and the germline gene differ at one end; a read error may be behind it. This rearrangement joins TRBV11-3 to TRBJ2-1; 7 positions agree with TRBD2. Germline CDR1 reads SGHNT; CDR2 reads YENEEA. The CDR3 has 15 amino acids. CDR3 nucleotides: TGTGCCAGCAGCCCGATGGGGCGGGGGTGGCAAGGTAAGGTCTTC. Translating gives CASSPMGRGWQGKVF.

CDR3 protein: CASSPNTPDRVQETQYF. The DNA for the CDR3 is TGTGCCAGCTCACCGAACACCCCCGACAGGGTCCAAGAGACCCAGTACTTC. The chain employs TRBV18 and TRBJ2-5; 7 bases align to TRBD1. Germline CDR1 and CDR2: KGHSH and LQKENI. J lost 1 base, V lost 3 bases, and 11 bases had no gene match. This CDR3 comprises 17 residues.

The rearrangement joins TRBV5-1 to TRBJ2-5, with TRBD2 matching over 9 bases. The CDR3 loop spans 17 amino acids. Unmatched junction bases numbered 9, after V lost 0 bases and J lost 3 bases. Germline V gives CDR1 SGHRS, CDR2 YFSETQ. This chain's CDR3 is CASSLGIAGAIEETQYF. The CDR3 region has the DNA TGCGCCAGCAGCTTGGGAATAGCGGGGGCGATAGAAGAGACCCAGTACTTC.

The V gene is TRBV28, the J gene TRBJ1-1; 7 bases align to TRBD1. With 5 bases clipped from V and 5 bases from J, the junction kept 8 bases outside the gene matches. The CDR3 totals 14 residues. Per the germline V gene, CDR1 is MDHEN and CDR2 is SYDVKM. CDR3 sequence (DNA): TGTGCCAGCAGTCCTACCCGGACAGGAACTGAAGCTTTCTTT. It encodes CASSPTRTGTEAFF.

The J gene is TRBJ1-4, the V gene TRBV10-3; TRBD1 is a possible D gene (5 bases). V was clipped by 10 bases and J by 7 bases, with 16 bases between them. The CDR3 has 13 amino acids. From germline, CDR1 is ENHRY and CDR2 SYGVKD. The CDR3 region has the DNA TGTGCCACCTCCTGGGGGGGTGGTGAAAAACTGTTTTTT. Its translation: CATSWGGGEKLFF.

CDR3 in amino acids: CASSSSGRGETQYF. For the CDR3, the DNA is TGTGCCAGCAGCTCTAGCGGTCGAGGGGAGACCCAGTACTTC. The genes are TRBV7-3 and TRBJ2-5; 7 bases align to TRBD2. Germline assignment: CDR1 SGHTA and CDR2 FQGTGA. The CDR3 has 14 amino acids. Losses at the gene ends were 4 bases for V and 5 bases for J; bases not matched to a gene: 7.

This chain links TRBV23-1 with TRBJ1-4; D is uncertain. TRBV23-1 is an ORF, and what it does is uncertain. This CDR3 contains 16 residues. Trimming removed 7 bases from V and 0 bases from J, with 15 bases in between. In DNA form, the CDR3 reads TGCGCCAGCAACCCCCGCAGGCGGGCAACTAATGAAAAACTGTTTTTT. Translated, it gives CASNPRRRATNEKLFF.

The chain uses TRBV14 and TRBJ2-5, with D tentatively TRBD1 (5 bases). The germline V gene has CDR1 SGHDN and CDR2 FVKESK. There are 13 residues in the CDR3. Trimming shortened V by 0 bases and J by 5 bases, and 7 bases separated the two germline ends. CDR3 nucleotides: TGTGCCAGCAGCCAAGACAGGGTTGAGACCCAGTACTTC. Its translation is CASSQDRVETQYF.

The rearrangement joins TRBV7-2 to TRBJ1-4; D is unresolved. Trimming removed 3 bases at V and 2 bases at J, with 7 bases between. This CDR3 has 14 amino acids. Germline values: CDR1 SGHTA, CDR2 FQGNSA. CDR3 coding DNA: TGTGCCAGCAGCTTCAGGTCCACTAATGAAAAACTGTTTTTT. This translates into CASSFRSTNEKLFF.

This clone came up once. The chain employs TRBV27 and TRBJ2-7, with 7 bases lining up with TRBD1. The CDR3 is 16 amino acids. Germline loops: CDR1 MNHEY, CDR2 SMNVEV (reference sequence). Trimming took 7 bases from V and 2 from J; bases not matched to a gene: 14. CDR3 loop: CASKSRIGQVTYEQYF. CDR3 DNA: TGTGCCAGCAAGTCGAGAATCGGACAGGTCACCTACGAGCAGTACTTC.

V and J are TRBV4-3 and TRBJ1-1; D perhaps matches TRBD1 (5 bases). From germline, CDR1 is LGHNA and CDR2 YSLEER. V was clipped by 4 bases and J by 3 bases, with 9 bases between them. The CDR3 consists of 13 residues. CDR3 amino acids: CASSRTGDTEAFF. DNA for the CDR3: TGCGCCAGCAGCCGTACAGGTGACACTGAAGCTTTCTTT.

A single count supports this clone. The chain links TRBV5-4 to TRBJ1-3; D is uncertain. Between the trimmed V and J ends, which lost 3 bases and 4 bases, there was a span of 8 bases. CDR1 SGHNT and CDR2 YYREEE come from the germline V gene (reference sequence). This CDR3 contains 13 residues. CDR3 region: CASSSPGGNTIYF. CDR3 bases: TGTGCCAGCAGCTCGCCAGGAGGAAACACCATATATTTT. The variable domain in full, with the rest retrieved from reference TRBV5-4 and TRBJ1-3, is ETGVTQSPTHLIKTRGQQVTLRCSSQSGHNTVSWYQQALGQGPQFIFQYYREEENGRGNFPPRFSGLQFPNYSSELNVNALELDDSALYLCASSSPGGNTIYFGEGSWLTVV.

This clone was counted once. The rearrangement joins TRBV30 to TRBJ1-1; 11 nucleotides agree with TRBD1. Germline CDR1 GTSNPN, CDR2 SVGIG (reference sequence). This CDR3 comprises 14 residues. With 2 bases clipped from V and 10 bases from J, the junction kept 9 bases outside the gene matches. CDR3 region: CAWSRDRGSLGAFF. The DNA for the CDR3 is TGTGCCTGGAGTCGGGACAGGGGGTCTCTCGGAGCTTTCTTT.

The CDR3 DNA is TGTGCCAGCTCACCGAACACAGGGGGGTTAGAGACCCAGTACTTC. It encodes CASSPNTGGLETQYF. J is TRBJ2-5 and V is TRBV18; TRBD1 matches 8 bases. Germline CDR1 reads KGHSH; CDR2 reads LQKENI. There are 15 residues in the CDR3. J gave up 4 bases and V 3 bases, and 7 bases lay outside the gene matches.

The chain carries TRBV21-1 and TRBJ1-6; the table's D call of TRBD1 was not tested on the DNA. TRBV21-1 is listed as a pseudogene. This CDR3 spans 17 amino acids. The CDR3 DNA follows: TGTGCCAGCAGCAAATTGGTACAGAAAGCCTATAATTCACCCCTCCACTTT. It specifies CASSKLVQKAYNSPLHF.